The rows below give T cell receptor beta chains drawn from one sample of a study of T-cell memory formation after mild COVID-19. TCRdb passed the 5' RACE reads through MiXCR, listing each CDR3 protein once. The data contain around 130,000 distinct CDR3 sequences, 15% to 20% of them singletons. The sequenced sample consisted of PBMCs or a T cell subset sorted from them (not recorded which). These receptor sequences come from an adult woman who had mild COVID-19 (a few samples of this study predate the infection). Cell type and time point are not known. The CDR3 runs from the conserved cysteine through the conserved F or W. A D gene is named only where the DNA matches it firmly. Size tells how often a clone was seen (once, few, many) or the class of an expanded clone, and some rows leave it out.

.	TRBV20-1	.	TRBJ2-7	CSARDPHGGVSYEQYF	TGCAGTGCTAGAGATCCCCACGGGGGAGTCTCCTACGAGCAGTACTTC
.	TRBV15	TRBD1	TRBJ2-7	CATSRGRTGLKEQYF	TGTGCCACCAGCAGAGGACGGACAGGTCTCAAGGAGCAGTACTTC
.	TRBV5-8	.	TRBJ1-5	CASSLVSRAWNQPQHF	TGTGCCAGCAGCTTGGTGTCGAGGGCTTGGAATCAGCCCCAGCATTTT
.	TRBV2	TRBD1	TRBJ2-2	CASSVQGLTGELFF	TGTGCCAGCAGTGTACAGGGGCTGACCGGGGAGCTGTTTTTT
few	TRBV11-2	.	TRBJ2-3	CASSLATASTDTQYF	TGTGCCAGCAGCTTAGCGACAGCTAGCACAGATACGCAGTATTTT
.	TRBV7-9	.	TRBJ2-5	CASSSDVETQYF	TGTGCCAGCAGCTCCGACGTGGAGACCCAGTACTTC
.	TRBV2	.	TRBJ2-3	CASSPFDTQYF	TGTGCCAGCAGTCCATTCGATACGCAGTATTTT
few	TRBV15	.	TRBJ2-7	CATSRDKDGISYEQYF	TGTGCCACCAGCAGAGATAAGGACGGGATCTCCTACGAGCAGTACTTC
.	TRBV20-1	.	TRBJ2-7	CSARETGSSYEQYF	TGCAGTGCTAGAGAGACGGGGAGCTCCTACGAGCAGTACTTC
.	TRBV7-2	TRBD2	TRBJ2-7	CASTLFPGGQYF	TGTGCCAGCACCCTTTTCCCGGGGGGGCAGTACTTC